The present T cell receptor beta chain was sequenced within a study of T cell responses to AZD1222 COVID-19 vaccine. With 1 base clipped from V and 6 bases from J, the junction kept 8 bases outside the gene matches. The CDR3 covers 16 residues. CDR1 and CDR2 from the germline V gene are ENHRY and SYGVKD. Clones were sequenced by immunoSEQ multiplex PCR, and TCRdb holds only the in-frame ones, with some missing. The sample holds around 130,000 clones; approximately 93% are singletons and the top ten take approximately 5.4%. This TCR came from an adult in good health. V usage is TRBV10-3 and J usage is TRBJ1-1, with TRBD1 matching over 10 bases. The source material was peripheral blood, sampled on day 0 of AZD1222 vaccination. The CDR3 region has the DNA TGTGCCATCAGTGAGTGGACAGGGGGTAGGGGCGCTGAAGCTTTCTTT. Translation: CAISEWTGGRGAEAFF.